This T cell receptor (beta chain) was profiled in a study of OX40 agonist ivuxolimab in advanced cancers. Looking at the study overall: Administration of intravenous ivuxolimab to patients occurred every 2 weeks at 0.01 to 10 mg/kg.

Libraries were prepared by immunoSEQ multiplex PCR; TCRdb keeps only in-frame clonotypes and omits some of them. This table holds about 54,000 clones, under 95% found once. Germline V gene lookup returns CDR1 SGHTA and CDR2 FQGNSA. The CDR3 is 18 amino acids. The V and J ends lost 0 bases and 6 bases, in that order; junction bases with no gene match: 13. Study-level findings and limits: Specificity for antigen went undetermined in the expanded peripheral T cells. Circulating CD4+ and CD8+ T cells showed clonal expansion by week 6 at 0.1 to 3.0 mg/kg.

The cohort excluded patients with autoimmune disease history or systemic immunosuppression. This clone was detected once. Its cognate antigen is unknown. The receptor was isolated from an adult with an advanced solid tumor such as melanoma, head and neck, liver or kidney cancer. Sequenced here: CD4+ or CD8+ T cells sorted from blood, sampled in a trial of the OX40 agonist ivuxolimab. The chain links TRBV7-2 to TRBJ2-3; 9 positions match TRBD1. The CDR3 DNA is TGTGCCAGCAGCTTAGCGTCTGGGGGACAGGGACTCGGGGATACGCAGTATTTT. This translates into CASSLASGGQGLGDTQYF. Using reference TRBV7-2 and TRBJ2-3 for the parts outside the CDR3, the full variable domain is GAGVSQSPSNKVTEKGKDVELRCDPISGHTALYWYRQSLGQGLEFLIYFQGNSAPDKSGLPSDRFSAERTGGSVSTLTIQRTQQEDSAVYLCASSLASGGQGLGDTQYFGPGTRLTVL.